This T cell receptor (beta chain) was profiled in a study of cytomegalovirus exposure and HLA in healthy donors. The PCR employed 60 Vbeta primers together with 13 Jbeta primers. Clones were sequenced by immunoSEQ multiplex PCR, and TCRdb holds only the in-frame ones, with some missing. The repertoire includes roughly 190,000 clones, about four fifths of them detected once, and about 3% sits in the top ten. Losses at the gene ends were 1 base for V and 10 bases for J; bases not matched to a gene: 3. Germline values: CDR1 SGHRS, CDR2 YFSETQ. The CDR3 runs 14 residues. Study-level findings and limits: One variant, a missense change in DCLRE1C, was linked in a later analysis to TCR beta V- and J-gene trimming.

In regard to this clone: What it recognizes is unknown.

The receptor was isolated from a female donor in good health and CMV-seronegative. The chain couples TRBV5-1 to TRBJ2-1; TRBD2 matches 12 bases. The source material was PBMCs. CDR3 region: CASSLSGLAGEQFF. The CDR3 DNA reads as TGCGCCAGCAGCTTGTCAGGACTAGCGGGGGAGCAGTTCTTC.